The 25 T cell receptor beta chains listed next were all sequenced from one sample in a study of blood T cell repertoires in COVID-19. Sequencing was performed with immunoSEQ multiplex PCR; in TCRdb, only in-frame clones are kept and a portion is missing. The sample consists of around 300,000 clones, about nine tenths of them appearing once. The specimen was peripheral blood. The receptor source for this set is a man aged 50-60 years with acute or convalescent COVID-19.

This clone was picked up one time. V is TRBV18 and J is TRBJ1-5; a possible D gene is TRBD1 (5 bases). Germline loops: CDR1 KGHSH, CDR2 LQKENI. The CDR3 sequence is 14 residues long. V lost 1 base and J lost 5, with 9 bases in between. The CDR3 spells CASSPQGFDQPQHF. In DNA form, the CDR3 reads TGTGCCAGCTCACCACAGGGGTTCGATCAGCCCCAGCATTTT. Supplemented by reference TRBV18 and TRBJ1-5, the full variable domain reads NAGVMQNPRHLVRRRGQEARLRCSPMKGHSHVYWYRQLPEEGLKFMVYLQKENIIDESGMPKERFSAEFPKEGPSILRIQQVVRGDSAAYFCASSPQGFDQPQHFGDGTRLSIL.

The CDR3 DNA reads TGTGCCAGCAGGCCGTACAGGGGTCGATCCTACGAGCAGTACTTC. It encodes CASRPYRGRSYEQYF. The chain uses TRBV6-5 and TRBJ2-7; 7 bases map to TRBD1. The CDR3 covers 15 residues. J gave up 1 base and V 6 bases, and 9 bases lay outside the gene matches. Germline assignment: CDR1 MNHEY and CDR2 SVGAGI.

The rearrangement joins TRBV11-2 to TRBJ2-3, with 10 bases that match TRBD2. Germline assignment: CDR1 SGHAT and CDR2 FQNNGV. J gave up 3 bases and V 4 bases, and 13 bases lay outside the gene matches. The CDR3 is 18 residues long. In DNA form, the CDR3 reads TGTGCCAGCAGCTCCCCGAGGGAGCGGGGGGGTCGGACAGATACGCAGTATTTT. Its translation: CASSSPRERGGRTDTQYF.

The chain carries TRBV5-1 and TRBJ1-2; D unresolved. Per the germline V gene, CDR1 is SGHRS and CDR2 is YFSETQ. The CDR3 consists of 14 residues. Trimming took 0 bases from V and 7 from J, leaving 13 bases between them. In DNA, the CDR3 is TGCGCCAGCAGCTTGGCCGAGGGTGCTGGTGGCTACACCTTC. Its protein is CASSLAEGAGGYTF. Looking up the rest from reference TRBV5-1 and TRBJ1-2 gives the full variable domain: KAGVTQTPRYLIKTRGQQVTLSCSPISGHRSVSWYQQTPGQGLQFLFEYFSETQRNKGNFPGRFSGRQFSNSRSEMNVSTLELGDSALYLCASSLAEGAGGYTFGSGTRLTVV.

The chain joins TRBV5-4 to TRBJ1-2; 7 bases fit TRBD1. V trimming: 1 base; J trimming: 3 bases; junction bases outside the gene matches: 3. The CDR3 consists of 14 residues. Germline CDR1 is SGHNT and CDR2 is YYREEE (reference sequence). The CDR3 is CASSLSGTDYGYTF. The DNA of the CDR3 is TGTGCCAGCAGCTTGTCGGGGACAGACTATGGCTACACCTTC.

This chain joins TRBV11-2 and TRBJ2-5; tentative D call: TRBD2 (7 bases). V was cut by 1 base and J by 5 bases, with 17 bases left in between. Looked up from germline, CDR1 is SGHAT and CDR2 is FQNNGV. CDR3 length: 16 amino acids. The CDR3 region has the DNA TGTGCCAGCAGCTTAGTGGAGGGGGGGCACGGGGAGACCCAGTACTTC. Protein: CASSLVEGGHGETQYF.

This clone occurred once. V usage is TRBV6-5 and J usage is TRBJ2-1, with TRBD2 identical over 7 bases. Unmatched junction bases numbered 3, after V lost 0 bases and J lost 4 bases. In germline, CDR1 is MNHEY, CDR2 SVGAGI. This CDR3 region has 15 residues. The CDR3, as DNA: TGTGCCAGCAGTTACTCAGCGGGGCCATACAATGAGCAGTTCTTC. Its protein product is CASSYSAGPYNEQFF.

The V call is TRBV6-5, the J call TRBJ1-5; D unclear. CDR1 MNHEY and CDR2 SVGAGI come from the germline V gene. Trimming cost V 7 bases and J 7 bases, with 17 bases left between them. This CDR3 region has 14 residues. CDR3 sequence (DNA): TGTGCCAGCACCGCGGGTAGTGGGTACCAGCCCCAGCATTTT. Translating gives CASTAGSGYQPQHF.

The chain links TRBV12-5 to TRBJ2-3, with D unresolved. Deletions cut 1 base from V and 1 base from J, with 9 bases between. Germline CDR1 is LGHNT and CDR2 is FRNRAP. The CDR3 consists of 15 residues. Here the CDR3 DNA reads TGTGCTAGTGGTTTGGATGGGCAGCGCACAGATACGCAGTATTTT. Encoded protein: CASGLDGQRTDTQYF.

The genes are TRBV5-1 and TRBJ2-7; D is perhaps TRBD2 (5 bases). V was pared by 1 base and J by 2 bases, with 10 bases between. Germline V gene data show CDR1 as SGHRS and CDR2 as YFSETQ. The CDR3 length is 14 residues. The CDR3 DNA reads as TGCGCCAGCAGCTTGCGGAGGCATCCCTACGAGCAGTACTTC. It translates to CASSLRRHPYEQYF.

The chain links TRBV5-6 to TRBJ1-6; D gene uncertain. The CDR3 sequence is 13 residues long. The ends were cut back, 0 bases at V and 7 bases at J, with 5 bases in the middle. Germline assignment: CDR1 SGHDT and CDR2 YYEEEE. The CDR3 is CASSLGLNSPLHF. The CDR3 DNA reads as TGTGCCAGCAGCTTGGGACTGAATTCACCCCTCCACTTT.

The CDR3 DNA follows: TGTGCCAGCAGTTCCAATCGTAGACTAGCGGGGGGGGAGACCCAGTACTTC. Translation gives CASSSNRRLAGGETQYF. The J gene is TRBJ2-5, the V gene TRBV27, with 14 bases lining up with TRBD2. Germline V CDR1 and CDR2: MNHEY, SMNVEV (reference sequence). V shed 4 bases, J shed 5 bases, and the junction held 9 bases outside the gene matches. CDR3 length equals 17 residues.

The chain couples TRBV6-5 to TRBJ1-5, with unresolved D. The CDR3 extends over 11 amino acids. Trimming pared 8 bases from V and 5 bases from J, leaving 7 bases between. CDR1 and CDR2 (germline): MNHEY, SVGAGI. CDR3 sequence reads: CASGSDQPQHF. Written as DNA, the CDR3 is TGTGCCAGCGGTTCTGATCAGCCCCAGCATTTT.

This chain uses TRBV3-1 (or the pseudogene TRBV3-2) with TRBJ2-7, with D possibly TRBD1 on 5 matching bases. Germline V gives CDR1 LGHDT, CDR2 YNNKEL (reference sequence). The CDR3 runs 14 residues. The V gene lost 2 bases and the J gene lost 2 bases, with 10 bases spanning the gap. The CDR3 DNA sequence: TGTGCCAGCAGCCAAAGACAGCTACCCTACGAGCAGTACTTC. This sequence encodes CASSQRQLPYEQYF.

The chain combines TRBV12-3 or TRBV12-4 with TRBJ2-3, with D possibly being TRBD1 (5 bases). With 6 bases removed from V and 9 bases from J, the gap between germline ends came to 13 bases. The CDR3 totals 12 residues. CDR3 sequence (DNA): TGTGCCAGCAGCTCGACAGCTTCCACGCAGTATTTT. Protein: CASSSTASTQYF.

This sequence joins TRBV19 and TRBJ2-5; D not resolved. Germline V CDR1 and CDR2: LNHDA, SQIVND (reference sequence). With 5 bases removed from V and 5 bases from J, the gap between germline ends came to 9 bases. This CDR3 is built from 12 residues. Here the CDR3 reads CASSPTGETQYF. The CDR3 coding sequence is TGTGCCAGTAGTCCGACCGGGGAGACCCAGTACTTC.

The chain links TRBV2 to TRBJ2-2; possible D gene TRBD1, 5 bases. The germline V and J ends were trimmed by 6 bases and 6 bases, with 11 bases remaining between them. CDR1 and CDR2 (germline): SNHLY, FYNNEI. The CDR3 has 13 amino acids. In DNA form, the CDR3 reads TGTGCCAGCAGCAAAACAGGATCCGGGGAGCTGTTTTTT. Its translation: CASSKTGSGELFF.

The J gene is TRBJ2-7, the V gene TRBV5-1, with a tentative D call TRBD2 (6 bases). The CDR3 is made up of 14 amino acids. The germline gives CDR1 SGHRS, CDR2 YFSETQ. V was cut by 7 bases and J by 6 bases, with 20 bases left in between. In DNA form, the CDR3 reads TGCGCCAGCGGGTTGAGGGATCCGGAGGGCGAGCAGTACTTC. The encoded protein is CASGLRDPEGEQYF.

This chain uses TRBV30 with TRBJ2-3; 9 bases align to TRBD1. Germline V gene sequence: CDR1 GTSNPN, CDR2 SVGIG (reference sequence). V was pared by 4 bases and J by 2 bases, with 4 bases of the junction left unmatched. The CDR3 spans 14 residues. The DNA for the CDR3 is TGTGCCTGGATCGGGACAGGGTACACAGATACGCAGTATTTT. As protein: CAWIGTGYTDTQYF. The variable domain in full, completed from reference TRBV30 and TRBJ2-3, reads SQTIHQWPATLVQPVGSPLSLECTVEGTSNPNLYWYRQAAGRGLQLLFYSVGIGQISSEVPQNLSASRPQDRQFILSSKKLLLSDSGFYLCAWIGTGYTDTQYFGPGTRLTVL.

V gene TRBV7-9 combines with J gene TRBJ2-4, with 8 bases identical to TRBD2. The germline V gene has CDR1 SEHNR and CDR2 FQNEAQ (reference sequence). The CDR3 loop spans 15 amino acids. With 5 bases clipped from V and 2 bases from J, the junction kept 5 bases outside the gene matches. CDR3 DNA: TGTGCCAGCAGCCATAGCGGGACTCCCAAAAACATTCAGTACTTC. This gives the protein CASSHSGTPKNIQYF.

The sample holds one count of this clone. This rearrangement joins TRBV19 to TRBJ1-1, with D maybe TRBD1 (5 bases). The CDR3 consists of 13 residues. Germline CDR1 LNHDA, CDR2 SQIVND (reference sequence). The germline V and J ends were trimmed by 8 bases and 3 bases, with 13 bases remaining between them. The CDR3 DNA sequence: TGTGCCAGTGTCGACAGAGCATACACTGAAGCTTTCTTT. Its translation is CASVDRAYTEAFF.

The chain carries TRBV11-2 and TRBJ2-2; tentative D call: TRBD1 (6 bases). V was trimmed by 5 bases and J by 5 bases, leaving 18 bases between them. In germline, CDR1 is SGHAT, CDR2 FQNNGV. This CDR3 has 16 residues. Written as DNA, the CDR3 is TGTGCCAGCAGCAAAGGACAGTCTCGAACGACCGGGGAGCTGTTTTTT. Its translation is CASSKGQSRTTGELFF.

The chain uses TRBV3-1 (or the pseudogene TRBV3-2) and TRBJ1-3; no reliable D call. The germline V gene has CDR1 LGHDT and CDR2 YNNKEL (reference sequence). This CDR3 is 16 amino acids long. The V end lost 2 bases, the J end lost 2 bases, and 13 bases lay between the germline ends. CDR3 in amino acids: CASSQRTIRAGNTIYF. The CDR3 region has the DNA TGTGCCAGCAGCCAACGAACGATCCGGGCTGGAAACACCATATATTTT.

CDR3 protein: CASLDRLGGYTF. As DNA, the CDR3 is TGTGCCAGTCTGGACAGGCTGGGTGGCTACACCTTC. The chain links TRBV25-1 to TRBJ1-2; 7 nucleotides agree with TRBD1. The CDR3 spans 12 residues. The V gene's germline CDR1 is MGHDK and CDR2 SYGVNS. Trimming cost V 9 bases and J 7 bases; bases outside gene matches: 8.

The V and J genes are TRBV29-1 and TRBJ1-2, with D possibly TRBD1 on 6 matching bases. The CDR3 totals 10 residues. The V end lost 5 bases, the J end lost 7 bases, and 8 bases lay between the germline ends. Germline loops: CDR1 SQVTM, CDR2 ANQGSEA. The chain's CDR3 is CSVNRVGYTF. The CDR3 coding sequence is TGCAGCGTTAACAGGGTTGGCTACACCTTC. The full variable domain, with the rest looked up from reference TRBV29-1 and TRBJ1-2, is SAVISQKPSRDICQRGTSLTIQCQVDSQVTMMFWYRQQPGQSLTLIATANQGSEATYESGFVIDKFPISRPNLTFSTLTVSNMSPEDSSIYLCSVNRVGYTFGSGTRLTVV.